This T cell receptor beta chain was sequenced during a study of CXCR3-negative and CXCR3-positive naive CD8 T cells. Study-level results: Both naive subsets showed comparably high diversity, and memory CD8+ cells showed much lower diversity.

A word on this clonotype: What it binds is not known.

The CDR3 spans 16 residues. Germline V gene sequence: CDR1 DFQATT, CDR2 SNEGSKA (reference sequence). It was by 5' RACE with UMI labels that the TRB cDNA libraries were prepared. TCRdb re-called the 5' RACE reads; every CDR3 protein appears as one record, without DNA. The sample totals fewer than 55,000 distinct CDR3 sequences. Triplicate sorts, around 300,000 cells apiece, were made for each CD8+ T cell subset. Naivety in CD8+ T cells corresponded to a CD45RO-CCR7+CD27+CD95- phenotype. The sequenced sample was naive CXCR3- CD8+ T cells from blood. Stated subset: CD45RO-CCR7+CD27+CD95- naive CD8+ T cells lacking CXCR3 (TNR3-). The TCR sequence derives from a human donor in good health. Some clones in this sample may be carry-over from other donors' samples. The V call is TRBV20-1, the J call TRBJ2-1; no DNA is available, so the TRBD2 call from TCRdb remains unchecked. CDR3 amino acids: CSVIRLAGGTGNEQFF.